The clone carrying this T cell receptor beta chain was counted at least ten times. From germline, CDR1 is LNHDA and CDR2 SQIVND (reference sequence). V shed 1 base, J shed 4 bases, and the junction held 6 bases outside the gene matches. The CDR3 sequence is 16 residues long. This sample is part of a study of blood T cell repertoires in COVID-19. Original data processing: Researchers report that nucleated cell counts were estimated from reference gene primer amplification. TCRdb's table, derived via immunoSEQ multiplex PCR, lists solely in-frame clones and lacks some. V and J calls and clone size are as listed in that table; D and trimming were resolved from the DNA. The repertoire has roughly 58,000 clones, about 75% of them found once; the top ten carry less than 25%.

Source material: peripheral blood. This sequence originates from a man in his forties or fifties with active or convalescent COVID-19. The chain carries TRBV19 and TRBJ2-5, with 10 bases identical to TRBD1. CDR3 nucleotide sequence: TGTGCCAGTAGTATAGTTTCGGGACAGGGGAGAGAGACCCAGTACTTC. This encodes CASSIVSGQGRETQYF.